The rows below give T cell receptor beta chains drawn from one sample of a study of cytomegalovirus exposure and HLA in healthy donors. The method was immunoSEQ multiplex PCR; TCRdb's version includes in-frame clones alone and lacks a portion of them. The data contain more than 60,000 clones, 75% to 90% of them singletons. The sequencing input was PBMCs. The receptor set was obtained from a woman between 18 and 30 years old in good health and CMV-seronegative. CDR3s include the opening cysteine and the closing phenylalanine or tryptophan. A D gene is named only where the DNA matches it firmly. Part of the rows lack a size; the others show once, few, many or a class for expanded clones.

d_gene | j_gene | abundance | v_gene | CDR3nt | CDR3aa
. | TRBJ1-4 | . | TRBV18 | TGTGCCAGCTCACCAGCTAAAGCGACAGTTGGTGAAAAACTGTTTTTT | CASSPAKATVGEKLFF
TRBD2 | TRBJ2-3 | . | TRBV2 | TGTGCCAGGACGAGAAGAGCGGGGAAATCCTCTAGCACAGATACGCAGTATTTT | CARTRRAGKSSSTDTQYF
. | TRBJ1-2 | . | TRBV15 | TGTGCCACCAGCGGGGGACTGTTAGCTAACTATGGCTACACCTTC | CATSGGLLANYGYTF
TRBD1 | TRBJ1-1 | once | TRBV5-6 | TGTGCCAGCAGCTGGGGACAGGGGGCCGTGAACACTGAAGCTTTCTTT | CASSWGQGAVNTEAFF
. | TRBJ1-5 | . | TRBV5-1 | TGCGCCAGCAGCTTGCAGGGGAGTCAGCCCCAGCATTTT | CASSLQGSQPQHF
TRBD2 | TRBJ2-7 | . | TRBV5-1 | TGCGCCAGCAGCCCGGGGATAGCGGGAGATGACTACGAGCAGTACTTC | CASSPGIAGDDYEQYF
TRBD1 | TRBJ1-1 | . | TRBV14 | TGTGCCAGCAGGAGAACAGGGGTTACTGAAGCTTTCTTT | CASRRTGVTEAFF
. | TRBJ1-2 | . | TRBV4-1 | TGCGCCAGCAGCCAAATATCCGGAGATGGCTACACCTTC | CASSQISGDGYTF
. | TRBJ1-5 | . | TRBV2 | TGTGCCAGCAGTGGGCAGAAGTCCCGTCAGCCCCAGCATTTT | CASSGQKSRQPQHF
TRBD2 | TRBJ2-2 | . | TRBV6-1 | TGTGCCAGCAGTGCCCTAAGCGGGGGGGCCGGGGAGCTGTTTTTT | CASSALSGGAGELFF
TRBD2 | TRBJ2-5 | . | TRBV7-2 | TGTGCCAGCAGCTTATCGCGGGGGAAACAAGAGACCCAGTACTTC | CASSLSRGKQETQYF
TRBD1 | TRBJ1-5 | . | TRBV29-1 | TGCAGCGCCCTGGGACAGGGGGCAGGACAGCCCCAGCATTTT | CSALGQGAGQPQHF
. | TRBJ2-1 | . | TRBV4-1 | TGCGCCAGCAGCCAAGAGATCGGGACTTGGTCTTACAATGAGCAGTTCTTC | CASSQEIGTWSYNEQFF
. | TRBJ1-2 | . | TRBV4-1 | TGCGCCAGCAGCCACCCACCGGGGGGGAACTATGGCTACACCTTC | CASSHPPGGNYGYTF
. | TRBJ2-7 | once | TRBV5-1 | TGCGCCAGCAGCTTGATTCAGGGTTACTACGAGCAGTACTTC | CASSLIQGYYEQYF
TRBD1 | TRBJ2-3 | . | TRBV9 | TGTGCCAGCAGCGTTTTACAGGGGACGGGAGATACGCAGTATTTT | CASSVLQGTGDTQYF
TRBD2 | TRBJ2-3 | . | TRBV29-1 | TGCAGCGTGGGACTAGCGGGGTCGTCGGATACGCAGTATTTT | CSVGLAGSSDTQYF
TRBD2 | TRBJ2-7 | . | TRBV18 | TGTGCCAGCTCATACAAGAGACTAGCGGGGGGAGTTTACGAGCAGTACTTC | CASSYKRLAGGVYEQYF
. | TRBJ2-7 | . | TRBV5-6 | TGTGCCAGCAGCTTAGGGGGGGGGTTCTACGAGCAGTACTTC | CASSLGGGFYEQYF
TRBD1 | TRBJ1-1 | few | TRBV2 | TGTGCCTGTAGGACAGGGGGAAGGACTGAAGCTTTCTTT | CACRTGGRTEAFF
. | TRBJ2-6 | . | TRBV28 | TGTGCCAGCAGTTTTAGTAACTCTGGGGCCAACGTCCTGACTTTC | CASSFSNSGANVLTF
. | TRBJ1-2 | . | TRBV2 | TGTGCCAGCAGCCAGCCAGGGTATGGTGGCTACACCTTC | CASSQPGYGGYTF
. | TRBJ2-1 | . | TRBV2 | TGTGCCAGCAGTGAAGCCGTGGCGGGTGAGCAGTTCTTC | CASSEAVAGEQFF
. | TRBJ2-7 | . | TRBV11-2 | TGTGCCAGCAGCTCCAGTGGGGCGGTTTACGAGCAGTACTTC | CASSSSGAVYEQYF
TRBD1 | TRBJ1-2 | . | TRBV11-2 | TGTGCCAGCAGCCAGCGGACAGGCGTGGACTATGGCTACACCTTC | CASSQRTGVDYGYTF
. | TRBJ2-1 | . | TRBV7-2 | TGTGCCAGCAGCCCCGGTGATTTATCTAGGAATGAGCAGTTCTTC | CASSPGDLSRNEQFF
. | TRBJ2-7 | few | TRBV5-6 | TGTGCCAGCAGCCCCGTCGACAGTTACGAGCAGTACTTC | CASSPVDSYEQYF
TRBD1 | TRBJ2-7 | . | TRBV7-9 | TGTGCCAGCAGCGCGGCCGGGACAGGGGGCAACGAGCAGTACTTC | CASSAAGTGGNEQYF
. | TRBJ2-7 | . | TRBV29-1 | TGCAGCGTCCGAAACACGGAAAGAGGCGAGCAGTACTTC | CSVRNTERGEQYF
. | TRBJ1-5 | . | TRBV15 | TGTGCCACCAGCTCCGCAGGGGTTCAGCCCCAGCATTTT | CATSSAGVQPQHF
. | TRBJ1-5 | . | TRBV27 | TGTGCCAGCAGTTTATCCCCTCGTCAGCCCCAGCATTTT | CASSLSPRQPQHF
TRBD2 | TRBJ2-7 | . | TRBV27 | TGTGCCAGCAGTTTATCGGGGGGGACCCAAACCTACGAGCAGTACTTC | CASSLSGGTQTYEQYF
. | TRBJ1-2 | . | TRBV11-2 | TGTGCCAGCAGCTTAGAGTCGACAGGAGGCTACACCTTC | CASSLESTGGYTF